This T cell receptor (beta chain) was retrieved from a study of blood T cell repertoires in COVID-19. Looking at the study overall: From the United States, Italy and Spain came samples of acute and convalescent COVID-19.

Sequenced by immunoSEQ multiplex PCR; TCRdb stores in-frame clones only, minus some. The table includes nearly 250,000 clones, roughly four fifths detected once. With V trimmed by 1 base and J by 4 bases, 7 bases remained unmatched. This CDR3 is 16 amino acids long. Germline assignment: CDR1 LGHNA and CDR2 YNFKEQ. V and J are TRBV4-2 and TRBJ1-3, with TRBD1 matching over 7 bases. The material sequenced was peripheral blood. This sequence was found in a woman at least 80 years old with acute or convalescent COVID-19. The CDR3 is CASSQGQGGPGNTIYF. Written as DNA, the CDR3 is TGTGCCAGCAGCCAAGGCCAGGGGGGACCAGGAAACACCATATATTTT.